One sample yielded the 21 T cell receptor beta chains listed below, sequenced in a study of T cell changes during pregnancy in multiple sclerosis (dated by TCRdb to the late 2010s). Receptor libraries were prepared by the immunoSEQ multiplex PCR assay. TCRdb limited this immuneACCESS table to in-frame rearrangements with V and J called. A share of clones is missing; checked studies link under half to unresolved V genes, and the rest is unexplained. This sample gives just under 50,000 clones in total; around 94% of them show up just once. The top ten constitute approximately 0.31% of the sample. The specimen was CD4+ T cells from peripheral blood mononuclear cells, collected in the third trimester of pregnancy. The receptors were sampled from a female donor with multiple sclerosis, enrolled in a pregnancy study.

V is TRBV7-3 and J is TRBJ2-7; 9 bases map to TRBD1. Germline V gives CDR1 SGHTA, CDR2 FQGTGA. V shed 2 bases, J shed 5 bases, and the junction held 10 bases outside the gene matches. The CDR3 spans 16 residues. The DNA for the CDR3 is TGTGCCAGCAGCTTAGGGGCCATACAGGGGGCCGACGAGCAGTACTTC. The encoded protein is CASSLGAIQGADEQYF.

The V and J genes are TRBV30 and TRBJ1-6; possible D gene TRBD1, 5 bases. CDR3 length: 16 residues. The germline gives CDR1 GTSNPN, CDR2 SVGIG (reference sequence). The V end was cut by 5 bases, the J end by 6 bases, with 20 bases between. CDR3 residues: CAWVLQGHGANSPLHF. CDR3 DNA sequence: TGTGCCTGGGTTCTCCAGGGCCATGGGGCTAATTCACCCCTCCACTTT.

This rearrangement joins TRBV10-3 to TRBJ1-2; 9 bases fit TRBD1. Losses at the gene ends were 7 bases for V and 5 bases for J; bases not matched to a gene: 14. The germline CDR1 and CDR2 sequences are ENHRY and SYGVKD. The CDR3 extends over 16 amino acids. The CDR3 loop reads CAINSRTGERKYGYTF. In DNA, the CDR3 is TGTGCCATCAACTCCAGGACAGGGGAAAGAAAGTATGGCTACACCTTC.

The chain combines TRBV7-9 with TRBJ2-5; TRBD1 agrees at 9 bases. In germline, CDR1 is SEHNR, CDR2 FQNEAQ (reference sequence). The V gene end was trimmed by 5 bases and the J gene end by 1 base; junction bases not matched to a gene: 11. The CDR3 runs to 17 residues. The CDR3 region has the DNA TGTGCCAGCAGCCGCCCAACCGGGACAGGGATCCAAGAGACCCAGTACTTC. This translates into CASSRPTGTGIQETQYF.

This chain joins TRBV11-1 and TRBJ2-5; a possible D gene is TRBD2 (5 bases). The V and J ends lost 2 bases and 5 bases respectively, with 15 bases between them. This CDR3 has 15 amino acids. In germline, CDR1 is SGHAT, CDR2 FQDESV (reference sequence). The CDR3 reads CASSLRPGSGETQYF. The CDR3, as DNA: TGTGCCAGCAGCTTACGTCCGGGAAGTGGGGAGACCCAGTACTTC.

In its sample, this clone was seen once. The rearrangement links TRBV5-6 to TRBJ1-2; D not resolved. V lost 4 bases and J lost 4, with 17 bases in between. Germline V CDR1 and CDR2: SGHDT, YYEEEE. This CDR3 is built from 15 residues. CDR3: CASSPSPSRSYGYTF. The CDR3 DNA sequence: TGTGCCAGCAGCCCCTCACCCTCACGGAGCTATGGCTACACCTTC.

CDR3 bases: TGTGCCAGCAGTGAAGCTTCGGCGGGAGAGACCCAGTACTTC. This gives the protein CASSEASAGETQYF. J is TRBJ2-5 and V is TRBV6-1, with TRBD2 as a possible D gene (5 bases). CDR3 length equals 14 residues. Germline loops: CDR1 MNHNS, CDR2 SASEGT. Trimming cost V 0 bases and J 4 bases, with 9 bases left between them.

The chain has TRBV28 and TRBJ2-1; D remains unclear. The CDR3 length is 14 residues. Germline V lookup: CDR1 MDHEN, CDR2 SYDVKM. The germline V and J ends were trimmed by 5 bases and 1 base, with 9 bases remaining between them. In DNA, the CDR3 is TGTGCCAGCAGTACCCGGAGTTCCTACAATGAGCAGTTCTTC. It yields the protein CASSTRSSYNEQFF. Combining the CDR3 with reference TRBV28 and TRBJ2-1 gives the whole variable domain DVKVTQSSRYLVKRTGEKVFLECVQDMDHENMFWYRQDPGLGLRLIYFSYDVKMKEKGDIPEGYSVSREKKERFSLILESASTNQTSMYLCASSTRSSYNEQFFGPGTRLTVL.

The rearrangement links TRBV6-5 to TRBJ1-1; D remains ambiguous. CDR3 length equals 14 residues. V was pared by 3 bases and J by 2 bases, with 10 bases between. CDR1 is MNHEY, CDR2 SVGAGI, per germline. The CDR3 protein is CASSYAQRNTEAFF. As DNA, the CDR3 is TGTGCCAGCAGTTATGCGCAGCGAAACACTGAAGCTTTCTTT.

CDR3 nucleotide sequence: TGTGCCAGCAGGAGACAGAACATTCAGTACTTC. This sequence encodes CASRRQNIQYF. The chain joins TRBV6-1 to TRBJ2-4; D perhaps matches TRBD1 (5 bases). The CDR3 is 11 residues long. V gave up 6 bases and J gave up 7 bases, with 7 bases separating them. Looked up from germline, CDR1 is MNHNS and CDR2 is SASEGT.

The CDR3 nucleotides are TGTGCCAGCAACGATGCGGGGAATCAGCCCCAGCATTTT. The encoded protein is CASNDAGNQPQHF. The chain combines TRBV2 with TRBJ1-5, with no clear D. This CDR3 is built from 13 residues. The germline gives CDR1 SNHLY, CDR2 FYNNEI. V was clipped by 7 bases and J by 4 bases, with 11 bases between them.

In this sample, this clone turned up once. The chain links TRBV19 to TRBJ2-7, with a possible D match to TRBD2 (5 bases). The CDR3 extends over 12 amino acids. V was clipped by 5 bases and J by 3 bases, with 8 bases between them. Germline V CDR1 and CDR2: LNHDA, SQIVND (reference sequence). The CDR3 region is CASSGRGYEQYF. In DNA form, the CDR3 reads TGTGCCAGTAGTGGACGGGGCTACGAGCAGTACTTC.

The gene calls are TRBV7-8 and TRBJ2-1, with 7 bases fitting TRBD2. The CDR3 runs to 17 residues. Germline CDR1 and CDR2: SGHVS and FQNEAQ. Trimming removed 6 bases from V and 2 bases from J; junction bases left unmatched: 13. CDR3 DNA sequence: TGTGCCAGCAGACCCCCACTACGGGAGGACCCCTACAATGAGCAGTTCTTC. Protein: CASRPPLREDPYNEQFF.

This clone occurred a few times. The CDR3 reads CASSRRQNTEAFF. The DNA of the CDR3 is TGTGCCAGTAGTAGAAGACAGAACACTGAAGCTTTCTTT. The chain joins TRBV19 to TRBJ1-1; D ambiguous. Germline lookup yields CDR1 LNHDA and CDR2 SQIVND (reference sequence). V was trimmed by 4 bases and J by 1 base, leaving 7 bases between them. The CDR3 length is 13 residues.

The chain couples TRBV7-9 to TRBJ1-1, with a weak D call TRBD1 (6 bases). Germline V gives CDR1 SEHNR, CDR2 FQNEAQ (reference sequence). The V end was cut by 4 bases, the J end by 3 bases, with 15 bases between. The length of the CDR3 is 15 residues. The CDR3 bases are TGTGCCAGCAGCTGGGCCGGTGGGGGCGACACTGAAGCTTTCTTT. It translates to CASSWAGGGDTEAFF.

The chain has TRBV21-1 and TRBJ2-5; the table gives TRBD2 as D, unverified against the DNA. TRBV21-1 is a documented pseudogene. CDR3 length: 14 residues. CDR3: CASSKASSSETQYF. CDR3 DNA: TGTGCCAGCAGCAAAGCGTCGTCGTCGGAGACCCAGTACTTC.

This chain joins TRBV19 and TRBJ2-7; TRBD1 aligns across 11 bases. The CDR3 consists of 15 residues. The V segment lost 5 bases and the J segment 2 bases; nucleotides outside the gene matches: 5. The germline V gene has CDR1 LNHDA and CDR2 SQIVND (reference sequence). As DNA, the CDR3 is TGTGCCAGTAGTCCCCTGGGACAGGGGGCCTACGAGCAGTACTTC. Protein sequence: CASSPLGQGAYEQYF.

The V call is TRBV5-5, the J call TRBJ1-1, with D tentatively TRBD1 (5 bases). V lost 0 bases, J lost 5 bases, and 14 bases lay in between. CDR1 and CDR2 from the germline V gene are SGHKS and YYEKEE (reference sequence). The CDR3 runs to 15 residues. Here the CDR3 reads CASSLAGGPGTEAFF. The CDR3 nucleotides are TGTGCCAGCAGCTTGGCCGGGGGTCCGGGGACTGAAGCTTTCTTT. Full variable domain (missing parts from reference TRBV5-5 and TRBJ1-1): DAGVTQSPTHLIKTRGQQVTLRCSPISGHKSVSWYQQVLGQGPQFIFQYYEKEERGRGNFPDRFSARQFPNYSSELNVNALLLGDSALYLCASSLAGGPGTEAFFGQGTRLTVV.

The chain has TRBV7-9 and TRBJ2-5; TRBD1 might be the D (6 bases). CDR3 length: 16 amino acids. Germline CDR1 SEHNR, CDR2 FQNEAQ (reference sequence). Deletions cut 5 bases from V and 0 bases from J, with 16 bases between. The CDR3 nucleotides are TGTGCCAGCAGCCGGGACATAAGGGCCGACCAAGAGACCCAGTACTTC. The encoded protein is CASSRDIRADQETQYF.

This chain uses TRBV30 with TRBJ2-1; perhaps TRBD2 as D (5 bases). Germline CDR1 GTSNPN, CDR2 SVGIG (reference sequence). This CDR3 comprises 16 residues. Trimming removed 0 bases at V and 5 bases at J, with 17 bases between. CDR3 in DNA: TGTGCCTGGAGTGTTCCCCATCGGGGTAGCGACAATGAGCAGTTCTTC. It is translated as CAWSVPHRGSDNEQFF.

V and J are TRBV15 and TRBJ1-1, with 8 bases lining up with TRBD1. V lost 6 bases to trimming and J lost 1 base; unmatched junction nucleotides: 4. The CDR3 length is 14 residues. Germline V gives CDR1 LNHNV, CDR2 YYDKDF (reference sequence). The CDR3 sequence is CATRKQGGNTEAFF. The CDR3 nucleotides are TGTGCCACCAGAAAACAGGGGGGGAACACTGAAGCTTTCTTT.